One and the same sample provided the 9 T cell receptor beta chains below, sequenced in a study of Ad26.COV2.S vaccination and SARS-CoV-2 variants. Libraries were prepared by immunoSEQ multiplex PCR; TCRdb keeps only in-frame clonotypes and omits some of them. The sample has some 350,000 clones; approximately 90% are singletons. The sequences come from peripheral blood, collected after recovery from COVID-19. The receptors here all came from a human donor who had recovered from COVID-19.

This rearrangement joins TRBV7-9 to TRBJ1-1; TRBD1 might be the D (5 bases). The V and J ends lost 5 bases and 4 bases respectively, with 14 bases between them. This CDR3 comprises 14 residues. Germline values: CDR1 SEHNR, CDR2 FQNEAQ (reference sequence). Written as DNA, the CDR3 is TGTGCCAGCAGCCCACAAGCGGGGCTCACTGAAGCTTTCTTT. Residues: CASSPQAGLTEAFF.

The V call is TRBV5-6, the J call TRBJ1-4; a weak D match, TRBD1 (6 bases). The V gene's germline CDR1 is SGHDT and CDR2 YYEEEE. This CDR3 spans 14 amino acids. The ends were cut back, 4 bases at V and 15 bases at J, with 22 bases in the middle. CDR3 loop: CASSLGQIPTLLFF. The CDR3 DNA is TGTGCCAGCAGCCTAGGACAGATACCGACCTTATTGTTTTTT.

The gene calls are TRBV14 and TRBJ2-1, with 8 bases fitting TRBD2. This CDR3 contains 16 residues. After removal of 0 bases from V and 4 bases from J, the junction contained 5 bases not matched to a gene. Germline assignment: CDR1 SGHDN and CDR2 FVKESK. In DNA form, the CDR3 reads TGTGCCAGCAGCCAAGATCGGGGGGGAGATTACAATGAGCAGTTCTTC. This gives the protein CASSQDRGGDYNEQFF.

The V and J genes are TRBV7-9 and TRBJ1-1, with TRBD1 matching over 8 bases. The CDR3 totals 14 residues. J was trimmed by 2 bases and V by 3 bases; bases with no gene match: 2. Germline V gives CDR1 SEHNR, CDR2 FQNEAQ (reference sequence). CDR3 nucleotide sequence: TGTGCCAGCAGCTTGGGGACAGGAAACACTGAAGCTTTCTTT. Translating it yields CASSLGTGNTEAFF.

This clone has just one count. V is TRBV7-9 and J is TRBJ2-2; 8 positions match TRBD1. Germline V gene sequence: CDR1 SEHNR, CDR2 FQNEAQ (reference sequence). Trimming at V came to 2 bases and at J to 0 bases, leaving 5 bases not matched to a gene. The CDR3 totals 17 residues. CDR3 coding DNA: TGTGCCAGCAGCTTAAGAGGGACAGGATCGAACACCGGGGAGCTGTTTTTT. Translating it yields CASSLRGTGSNTGELFF.

This chain's CDR3 is CASSPGQGAQPQHF. CDR3 DNA: TGTGCCAGCAGCCCGGGACAGGGGGCCCAGCCCCAGCATTTT. The chain links TRBV7-8 to TRBJ1-5; 12 nucleotides line up with TRBD1. The germline V gene encodes CDR1 SGHVS and CDR2 FQNEAQ. This CDR3 is built from 14 residues. The trim removed 5 bases at V and 7 bases at J, leaving 3 bases unmatched.

This sequence joins TRBV12-5 and TRBJ1-2; the D gene is possibly TRBD1 (6 bases). CDR1 is LGHNT and CDR2 is FRNRAP in the germline V gene. V shed 6 bases and J shed 6 bases, with 17 bases lying between them. CDR3 size: 14 residues. CDR3 sequence: CASGEGGSSNGYTF. In nucleotides, the CDR3 is TGTGCTAGTGGGGAGGGGGGTTCATCAAATGGCTACACCTTC. Supplemented by reference TRBV12-5 and TRBJ1-2, the full variable domain reads DARVTQTPRHKVTEMGQEVTMRCQPILGHNTVFWYRQTMMQGLELLAYFRNRAPLDDSGMPKDRFSAEMPDATLATLKIQPSEPRDSAVYFCASGEGGSSNGYTFGSGTRLTVV.

This clone was recorded many times. CDR3 sequence reads: CASSYGGATDTQYF. The CDR3 DNA sequence: TGTGCCAGCAGTTACGGGGGGGCCACAGATACGCAGTATTTT. This chain links TRBV6-2 or TRBV6-3 with TRBJ2-3; possible D gene TRBD2, 7 bases. The CDR3 totals 14 residues. Looked up from germline, CDR1 is MNHEY and CDR2 is SVGEGT. V was clipped by 2 bases and J by 2 bases, with 8 bases between them.

The V and J genes are TRBV7-8 and TRBJ1-6, with TRBD1 matching 9 bases. Germline V gene sequence: CDR1 SGHVS, CDR2 FQNEAQ. The length of the CDR3 is 16 residues. Unmatched junction bases numbered 9, after V lost 5 bases and J lost 7 bases. The CDR3, as DNA: TGTGCCAGCAGCCCGAGGACAGGGGAGGCCAATTCACCCCTCCACTTT. Protein product: CASSPRTGEANSPLHF.